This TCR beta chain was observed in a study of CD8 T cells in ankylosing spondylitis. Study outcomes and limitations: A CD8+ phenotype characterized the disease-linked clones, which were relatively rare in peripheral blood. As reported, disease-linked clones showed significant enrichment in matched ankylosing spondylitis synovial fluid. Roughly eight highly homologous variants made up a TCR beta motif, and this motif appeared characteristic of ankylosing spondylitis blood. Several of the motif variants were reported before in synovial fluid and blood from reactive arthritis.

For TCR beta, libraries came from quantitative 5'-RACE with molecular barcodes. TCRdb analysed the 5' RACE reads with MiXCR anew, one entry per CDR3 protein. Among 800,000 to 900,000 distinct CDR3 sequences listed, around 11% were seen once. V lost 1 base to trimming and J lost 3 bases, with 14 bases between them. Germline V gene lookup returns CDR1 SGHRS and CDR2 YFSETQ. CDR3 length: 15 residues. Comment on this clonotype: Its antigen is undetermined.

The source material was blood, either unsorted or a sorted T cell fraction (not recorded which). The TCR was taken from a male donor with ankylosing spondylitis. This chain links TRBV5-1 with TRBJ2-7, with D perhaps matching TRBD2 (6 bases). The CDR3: CASSLQAGGNYEQYF. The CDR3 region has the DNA TGCGCCAGCAGCTTGCAGGCAGGAGGGAACTACGAGCAGTACTTC.